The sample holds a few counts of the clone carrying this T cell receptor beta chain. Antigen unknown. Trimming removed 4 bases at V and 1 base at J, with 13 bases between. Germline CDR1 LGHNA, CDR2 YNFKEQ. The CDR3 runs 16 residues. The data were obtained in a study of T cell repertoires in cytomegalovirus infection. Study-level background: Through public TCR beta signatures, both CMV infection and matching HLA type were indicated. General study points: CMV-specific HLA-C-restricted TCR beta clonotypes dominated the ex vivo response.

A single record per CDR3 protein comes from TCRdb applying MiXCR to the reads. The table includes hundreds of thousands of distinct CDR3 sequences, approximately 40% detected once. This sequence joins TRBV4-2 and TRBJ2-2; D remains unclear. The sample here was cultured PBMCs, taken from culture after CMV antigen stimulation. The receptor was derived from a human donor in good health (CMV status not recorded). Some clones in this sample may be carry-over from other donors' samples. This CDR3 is CASSPFGSQNTGELFF. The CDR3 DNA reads TGTGCCAGCAGCCCCTTTGGCAGTCAGAACACCGGGGAGCTGTTTTTT.